These 30 T cell receptor beta chains came from one sample sequenced in a study of cytomegalovirus exposure and HLA in healthy donors. The PCR employed 60 Vbeta primers together with 13 Jbeta primers. Assay: immunoSEQ multiplex PCR; the TCRdb copy retains only in-frame clones and omits some. Here the sample spans about 120,000 clones, approximately 80% being singletons. Input material: PBMCs. Receptors were obtained from a middle-aged woman in good health and CMV-seropositive.

The genes are TRBV19 and TRBJ2-5; D not certain. V was pared by 6 bases and J by 9 bases, with 17 bases between. Germline loops: CDR1 LNHDA, CDR2 SQIVND (reference sequence). The CDR3 runs 13 residues. The CDR3, as DNA: TGTGCCAGTAGGACGCCCGGCGAGGTGGCCCAGTACTTC. This sequence encodes CASRTPGEVAQYF.

This chain joins TRBV4-1 and TRBJ1-3; D gene ambiguous. Deletions cut 9 bases from V and 0 bases from J, with 12 bases between. The CDR3 runs 14 residues. CDR1 MGHRA and CDR2 YSYEKL come from the germline V gene. CDR3 nucleotide sequence: TGCGCCAGAGGAAGACTCTACTCTGGAAACACCATATATTTT. This sequence encodes CARGRLYSGNTIYF.

Concerning this clone: The junction and the germline gene differ at one end; a read error may be behind it. The chain couples TRBV6-1 to TRBJ2-5; 8 bases are a match to TRBD1. The germline V gene encodes CDR1 MNHNS and CDR2 SASEGT. The CDR3 contains 14 residues. CDR3 nucleotides: TGTGCCAGCAGTGAACAACAGGGGGGAGAGGCCCAGTACTTC. Translating gives CASSEQQGGEAQYF.

V is TRBV5-1 and J is TRBJ1-1; D remains ambiguous. Looked up from germline, CDR1 is SGHRS and CDR2 is YFSETQ. Trimming took 5 bases from V and 4 from J, leaving 21 bases between them. This CDR3 has 16 amino acids. This CDR3 reads CASSFSSGSLFTEAFF. In nucleotides, the CDR3 is TGCGCCAGCAGTTTCTCTTCCGGGTCGTTGTTCACTGAAGCTTTCTTT.

The J gene is TRBJ1-6, the V gene TRBV7-8; TRBD1 matches at 7 bases. Germline assignment: CDR1 SGHVS and CDR2 FQNEAQ. The trim removed 3 bases at V and 8 bases at J, leaving 4 bases unmatched. CDR3 length equals 14 residues. CDR3 loop: CASSLTGPHSPLHF. CDR3 nucleotide sequence: TGTGCCAGCAGCTTGACAGGGCCCCATTCACCCCTCCACTTT.

The V call is TRBV19, the J call TRBJ1-5, with D maybe TRBD1 (5 bases). This CDR3 has 21 residues. Germline CDR1 reads LNHDA; CDR2 reads SQIVND (reference sequence). V gave up 0 bases and J gave up 2 bases, with 26 bases separating them. The CDR3 region is CASSIDRGAGLLGVGNQPQHF. CDR3 bases: TGTGCCAGTAGTATAGATCGCGGGGCTGGGTTACTAGGAGTGGGCAATCAGCCCCAGCATTTT.

The chain is built from TRBV7-8 and TRBJ2-1, with TRBD2 matching over 7 bases. Germline assignment: CDR1 SGHVS and CDR2 FQNEAQ. V lost 4 bases, J lost 0 bases, and 6 bases stayed unmatched. The CDR3 length is 16 residues. The CDR3 sequence: CASSSKGRGSYNEQFF. The CDR3 nucleotides read TGTGCCAGCAGCTCGAAGGGGAGGGGCTCCTACAATGAGCAGTTCTTC.

This rearrangement joins TRBV6-4 to TRBJ1-6; D is unclear. The CDR3 loop spans 13 amino acids. Germline V lookup: CDR1 MRHNA, CDR2 SNTAGT. V gave up 0 bases and J gave up 9 bases, with 6 bases separating them. Here the CDR3 reads CASSDSVSSPLHF. Written as DNA, the CDR3 is TGTGCCAGCAGTGACTCGGTCAGTTCACCCCTCCACTTT.

This chain connects TRBV5-1 to TRBJ2-1; 7 bases agree with TRBD1. J was trimmed by 5 bases and V by 3 bases; bases with no gene match: 5. This CDR3 is 14 amino acids long. Looked up from germline, CDR1 is SGHRS and CDR2 is YFSETQ. The DNA for the CDR3 is TGCGCCAGCAGCTCGGGACAGTCCAACAATGAGCAGTTCTTC. Translating gives CASSSGQSNNEQFF.

The gene calls are TRBV6-5 and TRBJ1-1, with 9 bases aligning to TRBD1. Losses at the gene ends were 6 bases for V and 10 bases for J; bases not matched to a gene: 6. CDR3 length: 12 residues. CDR1 is MNHEY and CDR2 is SVGAGI in the germline V gene. Here the CDR3 reads CASSRDRVLAFF. The DNA for the CDR3 is TGTGCCAGCAGCCGGGACAGGGTTTTAGCTTTCTTT.

To note about this clone: Other DNA sequences of this sample code for an identical CDR3. The J gene is TRBJ2-7, the V gene TRBV19; 15 positions match TRBD2. The germline gives CDR1 LNHDA, CDR2 SQIVND (reference sequence). The CDR3 totals 16 residues. The ends lost 4 bases at V and 2 bases at J; junction bases unmatched: 3. CDR3 nucleotides: TGTGCCAGTAGTACCGGACTAGCGGGGGGGACCTACGAGCAGTACTTC. Its translation is CASSTGLAGGTYEQYF.

This chain uses TRBV30 with TRBJ2-7; no firm D call. This CDR3 is built from 12 residues. The V gene lost 2 bases and the J gene lost 2 bases, with 7 bases spanning the gap. CDR1 is GTSNPN and CDR2 is SVGIG in the germline V gene (reference sequence). The CDR3 nucleotides read TGTGCCTGGAGTCTTAGTGCCTACGAGCAGTACTTC. Residues: CAWSLSAYEQYF.

Details on this clone: Other nucleotide sequences from this sample produce the same CDR3. V gene TRBV4-1 combines with J gene TRBJ1-6; 9 nucleotides line up with TRBD1. J lost 6 bases, V lost 2 bases, and 5 bases had no gene match. The CDR3 is 16 amino acids. The germline V gene encodes CDR1 MGHRA and CDR2 YSYEKL. Here the CDR3 DNA reads TGCGCCAGCAGCCAAAGGACAGGGGCCTCTAATTCACCCCTCCACTTT. Translated: CASSQRTGASNSPLHF.

V usage is TRBV15 and J usage is TRBJ2-1; D might be TRBD1 (6 bases). Trimming pared 5 bases from V and 15 bases from J, leaving 20 bases between. The CDR3 covers 13 residues. Germline CDR1 LNHNV, CDR2 YYDKDF (reference sequence). CDR3 in DNA: TGTGCCACCAGCGCCTCTCCCCGGGACAAATCGTTCTTC. This encodes CATSASPRDKSFF. Together with reference TRBV15 and TRBJ2-1, the CDR3 gives the full variable domain: DAMVIQNPRYQVTQFGKPVTLSCSQTLNHNVMYWYQQKSSQAPKLLFHYYDKDFNNEADTPDNFQSRRPNTSFCFLDIRSPGLGDTAMYLCATSASPRDKSFFGPGTRLTVL.

The V and J genes are TRBV7-3 and TRBJ2-7; tentatively, D is TRBD1 (7 bases). Germline CDR1 and CDR2: SGHTA and FQGTGA. V was shortened by 5 bases and J by 9 bases, with 17 bases between the two germline ends. The CDR3 has 13 amino acids. This CDR3 is CASSPKGGQTQYF. For the CDR3, the DNA is TGTGCCAGCAGCCCGAAGGGGGGACAGACGCAGTACTTC.

V and J are TRBV5-6 and TRBJ2-7; 8 nucleotides line up with TRBD1. Trimming took 3 bases from V and 2 from J; bases not matched to a gene: 13. CDR1 is SGHDT and CDR2 is YYEEEE in the germline V gene. This CDR3 region has 17 residues. The CDR3 sequence: CASSSGTGITIPYEQYF. In nucleotides, the CDR3 is TGTGCCAGCAGCTCCGGGACAGGCATAACAATTCCCTACGAGCAGTACTTC.

This clone was seen once. The genes are TRBV13 and TRBJ2-3; D call uncertain. CDR3 length: 12 residues. Germline CDR1 PRHDT, CDR2 FYEKMQ (reference sequence). V lost 1 base to trimming and J lost 5 bases, with 4 bases between them. The CDR3 protein is CASSLARDTQYF. The CDR3 DNA reads TGTGCCAGCAGCTTAGCTCGAGATACGCAGTATTTT.

The CDR3 bases are TGTGCCAGCAGCAAACAGAAGACGGTGGGCTACAATGAGCAGTTCTTC. Translation: CASSKQKTVGYNEQFF. The chain is built from TRBV7-8 and TRBJ2-1; D is unclear. The CDR3 extends over 16 amino acids. V was shortened by 5 bases and J by 3 bases, with 17 bases between the two germline ends. Germline V gene sequence: CDR1 SGHVS, CDR2 FQNEAQ.

The rearrangement uses TRBV29-1 and TRBJ2-7; the match to TRBD1 covers 7 bases. V lost 6 bases, J lost 1 base, and 9 bases stayed unmatched. The CDR3 is 14 amino acids. The germline gives CDR1 SQVTM, CDR2 ANQGSEA. The CDR3 is CSVRQGPASYEQYF. The CDR3 DNA reads as TGCAGCGTACGACAGGGCCCAGCATCCTACGAGCAGTACTTC.

The V call is TRBV29-1, the J call TRBJ2-5, with TRBD2 identical over 11 bases. The V gene's germline CDR1 is SQVTM and CDR2 ANQGSEA. The ends lost 5 bases at V and 5 bases at J; junction bases unmatched: 10. CDR3 length: 15 residues. In DNA form, the CDR3 reads TGCAGCGTTTGTAATATAGCGGGGGGGCACGAGACCCAGTACTTC. Its protein product is CSVCNIAGGHETQYF.

V is TRBV4-3 and J is TRBJ1-2, with 8 bases fitting TRBD1. There are 14 residues in the CDR3. Trimming cost V 0 bases and J 7 bases; bases outside gene matches: 4. Germline loops: CDR1 LGHNA, CDR2 YSLEER. CDR3 residues: CASSQEPGGSGYTF. The CDR3, as DNA: TGCGCCAGCAGCCAAGAGCCAGGGGGCTCTGGCTACACCTTC.

The gene calls are TRBV6-5 and TRBJ2-5; no clear D. The CDR3 sequence is 14 residues long. The germline gives CDR1 MNHEY, CDR2 SVGAGI. V shed 0 bases and J shed 5 bases, with 10 bases lying between them. The DNA of the CDR3 is TGTGCCAGCAGTTACTCTCCCAACGGGGAGACCCAGTACTTC. Protein product: CASSYSPNGETQYF.

This clone was seen a single time. The chain employs TRBV2 and TRBJ2-7, with a possible D match to TRBD1 (6 bases). CDR1 is SNHLY, CDR2 FYNNEI, per germline. With 7 bases removed from V and 1 base from J, the gap between germline ends came to 11 bases. The CDR3 loop spans 13 amino acids. CDR3 coding DNA: TGTGCCAGCACACAGGGCTTGTCCTACGAGCAGTACTTC. This gives the protein CASTQGLSYEQYF.

V is TRBV9 and J is TRBJ2-7, with D possibly being TRBD2 (5 bases). Germline CDR1 and CDR2: SGDLS and YYNGEE. V lost 2 bases to trimming and J lost 4 bases, with 7 bases between them. The length of the CDR3 is 12 residues. CDR3 DNA: TGTGCCAGCAGCGTGACGGGGTACGAGCAGTACTTC. It translates to CASSVTGYEQYF.

The V call is TRBV6-5, the J call TRBJ1-4; maybe TRBD1 (6 bases). Germline V gives CDR1 MNHEY, CDR2 SVGAGI. Deletions cut 3 bases from V and 7 bases from J, with 15 bases between. This CDR3 contains 15 residues. DNA of the CDR3: TGTGCCAGCAGTTATACGTCAGGGGTGGCTGAAAAACTGTTTTTT. This codes for CASSYTSGVAEKLFF.

The chain recombines TRBV5-1 with TRBJ2-3; 10 bases fit TRBD2. Germline V gene data show CDR1 as SGHRS and CDR2 as YFSETQ. Losses at the gene ends were 4 bases for V and 1 base for J; bases not matched to a gene: 0. The CDR3 covers 14 residues. The CDR3 reads CASSTSGGTDTQYF. CDR3 bases: TGCGCCAGCAGCACTAGCGGGGGCACAGATACGCAGTATTTT.

J is TRBJ1-6 and V is TRBV7-9; tentatively, D is TRBD1 (6 bases). Germline loops: CDR1 SEHNR, CDR2 FQNEAQ (reference sequence). V lost 3 bases and J 8 bases, leaving 14 bases between the germline ends. This CDR3 has 15 amino acids. The chain's CDR3 is CASSFLGATDSPLHF. DNA of the CDR3: TGTGCCAGCAGCTTTCTGGGGGCGACCGATTCACCCCTCCACTTT.

The genes are TRBV27 and TRBJ2-3; 9 bases fit TRBD2. V dropped 7 bases and J dropped 5; count of bases not matched to a gene: 13. Per the germline V gene, CDR1 is MNHEY and CDR2 is SMNVEV (reference sequence). There are 16 residues in the CDR3. The CDR3 bases are TGTGCCAGCATTCTTGCAAGCGGGGGGCCCAGAGATACGCAGTATTTT. It translates to CASILASGGPRDTQYF.

CDR3 DNA: TGTGCCAGCTCACCGTCACAGGGTGGCAGTGTGTATTTT. It specifies CASSPSQGGSVYF. The V gene is TRBV18, the J gene TRBJ2-3; the D gene is possibly TRBD1 (6 bases). The V and J ends lost 3 bases and 14 bases respectively, with 18 bases between them. This CDR3 comprises 13 residues. Germline V CDR1 and CDR2: KGHSH, LQKENI.

In its sample, this clone was seen a few times. V and J are TRBV7-8 and TRBJ2-3; a weak D match, TRBD2 (5 bases). The germline V gene encodes CDR1 SGHVS and CDR2 FQNEAQ. Trimming removed 1 base at V and 2 bases at J, with 10 bases between. This CDR3 has 15 amino acids. The CDR3 spells CASSLVDGNTDTQYF. CDR3 bases: TGTGCCAGCAGCTTAGTAGACGGGAACACAGATACGCAGTATTTT.